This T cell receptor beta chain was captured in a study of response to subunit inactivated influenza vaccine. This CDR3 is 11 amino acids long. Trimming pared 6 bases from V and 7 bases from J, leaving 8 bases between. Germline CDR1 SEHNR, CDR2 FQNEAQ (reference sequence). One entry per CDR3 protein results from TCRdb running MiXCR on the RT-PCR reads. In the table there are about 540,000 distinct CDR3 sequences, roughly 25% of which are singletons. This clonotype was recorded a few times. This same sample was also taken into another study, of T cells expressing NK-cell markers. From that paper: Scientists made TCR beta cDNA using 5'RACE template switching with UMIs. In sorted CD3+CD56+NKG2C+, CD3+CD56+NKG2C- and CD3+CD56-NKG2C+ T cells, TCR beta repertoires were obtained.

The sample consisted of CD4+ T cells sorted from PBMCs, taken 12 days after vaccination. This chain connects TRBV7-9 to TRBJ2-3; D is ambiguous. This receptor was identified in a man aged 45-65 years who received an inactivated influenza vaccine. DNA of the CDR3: TGTGCCAGCAGTAATAGCAATACGCAGTATTTT. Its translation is CASSNSNTQYF. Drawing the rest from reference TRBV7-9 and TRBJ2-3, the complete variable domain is DTGVSQNPRHKITKRGQNVTFRCDPISEHNRLYWYRQTLGQGPEFLTYFQNEAQLEKSRLLSDRFSAERPKGSFSTLEIQRTEQGDSAMYLCASSNSNTQYFGPGTRLTVL.